The TCR beta chain under discussion was sequenced for a study of blood T cell repertoires in COVID-19. Study-wide context: Both acute and convalescent COVID-19 samples were obtained from the United States, Italy and Spain.

This CDR3 has 15 amino acids. In germline, CDR1 is MNHEY, CDR2 SVGEGT. V gave up 6 bases and J gave up 0 bases, with 13 bases separating them. Sequencing used immunoSEQ multiplex PCR; TCRdb keeps in-frame clones, though not all of them. The table records some 250,000 clones, about nine tenths of them present only once. The rearrangement uses TRBV6-2 or TRBV6-3 and TRBJ2-3, with a tentative D call TRBD1 (6 bases). Material for sequencing was peripheral blood. This clonotype originated in a man aged 30 to 45 who had recovered from COVID-19. The CDR3 DNA is TGTGCCAGCAGCCTACAGGGCCCTAGCACAGATACGCAGTATTTT. Its translation: CASSLQGPSTDTQYF.